This entry lists 7 T cell receptor beta chains sequenced from one sample in a study of blood T cell repertoires in COVID-19. The data were produced by immunoSEQ multiplex PCR, yet TCRdb's version contains in-frame clones alone and is incomplete. The sample yields 150,000 to 200,000 clones, around 74% seen once. The sample consisted of peripheral blood. These receptors came from a woman older than 75 with acute or convalescent COVID-19.

For the CDR3, the DNA is TGTGCCATCAGCGATACTAGCGGGACTTACACCGGGGAGCTGTTTTTT. Translating it yields CAISDTSGTYTGELFF. This rearrangement joins TRBV10-3 to TRBJ2-2, with 10 bases identical to TRBD2. Per the germline V gene, CDR1 is ENHRY and CDR2 is SYGVKD. V lost 6 bases and J lost 3; bases outside the gene matches: 7. The CDR3 sequence is 16 residues long.

The rearrangement joins TRBV6-4 to TRBJ2-3; 8 nucleotides align to TRBD1. The CDR3 runs 15 residues. The trim removed 3 bases at V and 10 bases at J, leaving 12 bases unmatched. CDR1 is MRHNA, CDR2 SNTAGT, per germline. The CDR3 loop reads CASSEGTGRMGSQYF. The CDR3 nucleotides are TGTGCCAGCAGTGAAGGGACAGGTCGCATGGGATCGCAGTATTTT.

Only a few counts were recorded for this clone. The V and J genes are TRBV5-4 and TRBJ2-7; 11 bases match TRBD2. V gave up 4 bases and J gave up 4 bases; unmatched junction bases: 7. Per the germline V gene, CDR1 is SGHNT and CDR2 is YYREEE (reference sequence). The CDR3 runs 15 residues. CDR3 loop: CASSAGTSGFYEQYF. The CDR3 DNA reads as TGTGCCAGCAGCGCCGGGACTAGCGGTTTTTACGAGCAGTACTTC.

V and J are TRBV2 and TRBJ2-3, with 7 bases lining up with TRBD2. The CDR3 has 14 residues. Trimming took 10 bases from V and 2 from J; bases not matched to a gene: 9. Germline V lookup: CDR1 SNHLY, CDR2 FYNNEI. Here the CDR3 DNA reads TGTGCCACCAAGCGGGATTATGTCACAGATACGCAGTATTTT. Translated, it gives CATKRDYVTDTQYF.

The gene calls are TRBV7-2 and TRBJ2-3, with D hard to call. Looked up from germline, CDR1 is SGHTA and CDR2 is FQGNSA. This CDR3 is 14 amino acids long. Trimming took off 3 bases at V and 4 bases at J, with 11 bases between the two ends. Here the CDR3 DNA reads TGTGCCAGCAGCTTCTCGAGGCACCCAGATACGCAGTATTTT. Its protein product is CASSFSRHPDTQYF.

The V call is TRBV10-2, the J call TRBJ2-1; the D gene is possibly TRBD2 (6 bases). Germline values: CDR1 WSHSY, CDR2 SAAADI. Trimming cost V 7 bases and J 4 bases, with 20 bases left between them. This CDR3 spans 16 amino acids. CDR3 in amino acids: CASTSGTGEGYNEQFF. The CDR3 bases are TGCGCCAGCACCTCCGGGACGGGAGAAGGGTACAATGAGCAGTTCTTC.

This chain links TRBV2 with TRBJ1-5, with TRBD1 as a possible D gene (5 bases). The length of the CDR3 is 15 residues. V was clipped by 5 bases and J by 2 bases, with 13 bases between them. In germline, CDR1 is SNHLY, CDR2 FYNNEI. This CDR3 reads CASSSTLRGNQPQHF. CDR3 nucleotide sequence: TGTGCCAGCAGTTCCACCCTCAGGGGCAATCAGCCCCAGCATTTT.